These T cell receptor beta chains were read from a single sample in a study of CD8+ T cells in alopecia areata. The method was immunoSEQ multiplex PCR; TCRdb's version includes in-frame clones alone and lacks a portion of them. This table has about 300,000 clones, roughly 60% appearing once. The specimen was CD4+ T cells sorted from blood, collected at week 24, from a patient treated with tofacitinib. Receptors were obtained from a human donor with alopecia areata. The CDR3 runs from the conserved cysteine through the conserved F or W.

>TRBV28|TRBJ2-3
CASSLWGSGSTDTQYF
>TRBV19|TRBJ2-7
CASSMEQGGIYEQYF
>TRBV7-6|TRBJ2-7
CASSHETGPYEQYF
>TRBV30|TRBJ2-3
CASTGPLGGRDTQYF
>TRBV29-1|TRBJ2-5
CSAARTSGEVGETQYF
>TRBV2|TRBJ2-5
CASQDNQETQYF
>TRBV5-6|TRBJ2-3
CASSLETSGGPHTDTQYF
>TRBV29-1|TRBJ2-7
CTARGSYEQYF
>TRBV2|TRBJ1-6
CASSDGLLRNSPLHF
>TRBV4-1|TRBJ2-3
CASSRDRAPDTQYF
>TRBV18|TRBJ2-1
CASWPRSGGGINEQFF
>TRBV15|TRBJ1-5
CATSRDPGGEQPQHF
>TRBV18|TRBJ1-6
CASSNDLHNSPLHF
>TRBV4-2|TRBJ2-7
CASSPLSGGAYEQYF
>TRBV4-3|TRBJ1-2
CASSPDRRVGYGYTF
>TRBV6-1|TRBJ2-7
CASSEIQGGEQYF
>TRBV7-6|TRBJ1-4
CASSSPTGARGKLFF
>TRBV2|TRBJ2-7
CASSGNEQYF
>TRBV5-1|TRBJ2-5
CASSITGTSQETQYF
>TRBV10-3|TRBJ2-7
CAISEVHEQYF
>TRBV6-6|TRBJ1-1
CASSFRRDRGTEAFF
>TRBV5-1|TRBJ1-6
CASSTGQTSSYNSPLHF
>TRBV6-5|TRBJ1-5
CASRAQGGNQPQHF
>TRBV2|TRBJ1-1
CASSGRLNTEAFF
>TRBV9|TRBJ2-5
CASSVGAQETETQYF
>TRBV29-1|TRBJ1-1
CSVPNPQRNTEAFF
>TRBV30|TRBJ2-1
CAWSGGTVNEQFF
>TRBV5-6|TRBJ2-1
CASSLTGSSYNEQFF
>TRBV28|TRBJ1-1
CASRIVNTEAFF
>TRBV29-1|TRBJ1-2
CSVAIRVNYGYTF
>TRBV6-6|TRBJ2-7
CASRSPFDEQYF
>TRBV7-9|TRBJ1-6
CASSRAGPEESPLHF
>TRBV15|TRBJ2-5
CATTRGNQETQYF
>TRBV2|TRBJ2-2
CASSEFPRNTGELFF
>TRBV4-2|TRBJ2-7
CASRSADTSSYEQYF
>TRBV6-1|TRBJ2-3
CASSGVRGTDTQYF
>TRBV29-1|TRBJ1-5
CSIQGGGNQPQHF
>TRBV6-1|TRBJ2-1
CASSVGTGDHNEQFF
>TRBV29-1|TRBJ1-1
CSVLGVSTEAFF
>TRBV11-2|TRBJ1-6
CASSPSSSPADSPLHF
>TRBV2|TRBJ1-2
CASTKDRDYGYTF
>TRBV30|TRBJ2-1
CAWTKTSGGVNEQFF
>TRBV7-9|TRBJ2-5
CASSSAETQYF
>TRBV10-3|TRBJ2-7
CAINRDRADGSEQYF
>TRBV10-3|TRBJ2-7
CAISESGGSSYEQYF
>TRBV12-5|TRBJ2-7
CASGFGGGYEQYF
>TRBV4-1|TRBJ1-4
CASSQFRLNEKLFF
>TRBV11-3|TRBJ2-1
CASSLDGGRYNEQFF
>TRBV5-1|TRBJ2-3
CASSLESDTSTDTQYF
>TRBV5-1|TRBJ2-7
CASSLVRDRGYEQYF
>TRBV5-4|TRBJ2-2
CASSLALSRTGELFF
>TRBV13|TRBJ2-2
CASRPGTPAGELFF
>TRBV19|TRBJ1-2
CASSIWGKDGYTF
>TRBV29-1|TRBJ2-3
CSVDSRDTQYF
>TRBV2|TRBJ2-7
CARVRVEWDYEQYF
>TRBV11-3|TRBJ2-7
CASSLDKGQGLYEQYF
>TRBV30|TRBJ1-3
CAWSPGPNSGNTIYF